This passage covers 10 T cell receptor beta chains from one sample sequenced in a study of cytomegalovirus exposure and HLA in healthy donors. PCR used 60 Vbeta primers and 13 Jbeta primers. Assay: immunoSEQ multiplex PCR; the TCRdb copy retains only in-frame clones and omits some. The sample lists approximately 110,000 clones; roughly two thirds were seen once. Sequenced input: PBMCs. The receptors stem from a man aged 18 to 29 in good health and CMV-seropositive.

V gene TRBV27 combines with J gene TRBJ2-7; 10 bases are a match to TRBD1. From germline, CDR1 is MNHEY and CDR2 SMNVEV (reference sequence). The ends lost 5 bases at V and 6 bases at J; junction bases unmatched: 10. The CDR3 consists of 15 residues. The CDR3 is CASSTRDRGLAEQYF. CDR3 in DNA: TGTGCCAGCAGTACTCGGGACAGGGGATTAGCCGAGCAGTACTTC.

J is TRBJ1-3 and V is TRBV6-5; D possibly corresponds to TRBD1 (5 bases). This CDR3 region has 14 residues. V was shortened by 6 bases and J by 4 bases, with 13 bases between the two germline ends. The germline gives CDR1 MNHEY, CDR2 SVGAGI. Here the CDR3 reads CASRGGPVGNTIYF. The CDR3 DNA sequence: TGTGCCAGCAGGGGGGGACCTGTAGGAAACACCATATATTTT.

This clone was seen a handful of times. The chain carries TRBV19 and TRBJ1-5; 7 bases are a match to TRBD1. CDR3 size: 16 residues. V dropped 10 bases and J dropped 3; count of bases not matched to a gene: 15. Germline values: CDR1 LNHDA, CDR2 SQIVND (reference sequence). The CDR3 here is CATSLPTGYTNQPQHF. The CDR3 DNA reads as TGTGCCACCTCTCTACCGACAGGGTACACCAATCAGCCCCAGCATTTT. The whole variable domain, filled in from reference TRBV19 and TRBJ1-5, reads DGGITQSPKYLFRKEGQNVTLSCEQNLNHDAMYWYRQDPGQGLRLIYYSQIVNDFQKGDIAEGYSVSREKKESFPLTVTSAQKNPTAFYLCATSLPTGYTNQPQHFGDGTRLSIL.

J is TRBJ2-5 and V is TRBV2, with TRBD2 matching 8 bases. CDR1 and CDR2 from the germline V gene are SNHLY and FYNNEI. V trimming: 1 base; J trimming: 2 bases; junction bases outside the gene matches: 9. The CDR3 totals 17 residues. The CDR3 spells CASSEGPSAGGQETQYF. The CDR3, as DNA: TGTGCCAGCAGTGAAGGGCCCTCGGCGGGGGGACAAGAGACCCAGTACTTC.

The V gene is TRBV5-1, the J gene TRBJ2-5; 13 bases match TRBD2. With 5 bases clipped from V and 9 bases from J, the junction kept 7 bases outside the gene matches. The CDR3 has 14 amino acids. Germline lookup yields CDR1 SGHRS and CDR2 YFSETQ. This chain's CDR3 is CASRPLAGGRSQYF. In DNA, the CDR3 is TGCGCCAGCAGGCCACTAGCGGGGGGGCGGTCCCAGTACTTC.

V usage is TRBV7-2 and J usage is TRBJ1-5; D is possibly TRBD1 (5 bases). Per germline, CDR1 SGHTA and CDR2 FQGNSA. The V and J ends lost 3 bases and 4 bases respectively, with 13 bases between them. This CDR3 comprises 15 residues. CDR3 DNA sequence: TGTGCCAGCAGCTTGGAGCTGGGGCGAAATCAGCCCCAGCATTTT. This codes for CASSLELGRNQPQHF.

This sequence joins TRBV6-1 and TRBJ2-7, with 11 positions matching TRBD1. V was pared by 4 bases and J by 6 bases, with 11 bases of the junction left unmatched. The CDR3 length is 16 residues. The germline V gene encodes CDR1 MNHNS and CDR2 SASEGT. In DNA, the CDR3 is TGTGCCAGCAGTGTAAGCCGCGGGACAGGGGGTGGCGAGCAGTACTTC. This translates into CASSVSRGTGGGEQYF.

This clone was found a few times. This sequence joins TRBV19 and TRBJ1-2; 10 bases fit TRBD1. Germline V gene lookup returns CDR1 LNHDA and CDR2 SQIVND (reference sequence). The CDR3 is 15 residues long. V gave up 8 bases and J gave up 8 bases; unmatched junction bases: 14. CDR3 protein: CASGRQGAPGGGYTF. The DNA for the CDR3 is TGTGCCAGTGGACGACAGGGGGCACCCGGAGGAGGCTACACCTTC.

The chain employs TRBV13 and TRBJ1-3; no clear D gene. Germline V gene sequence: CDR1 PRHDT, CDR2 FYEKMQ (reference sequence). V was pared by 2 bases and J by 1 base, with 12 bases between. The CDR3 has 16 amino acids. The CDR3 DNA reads TGTGCCAGCAGCTTAATGACACGTAGATCTGGAAACACCATATATTTT. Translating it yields CASSLMTRRSGNTIYF.

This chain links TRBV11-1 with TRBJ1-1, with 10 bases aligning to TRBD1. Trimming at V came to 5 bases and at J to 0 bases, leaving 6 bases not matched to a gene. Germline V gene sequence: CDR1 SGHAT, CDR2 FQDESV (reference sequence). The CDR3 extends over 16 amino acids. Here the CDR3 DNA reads TGTGCCAGCAGCCCTCGGGACAGGGGTTTGAACACTGAAGCTTTCTTT. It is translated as CASSPRDRGLNTEAFF.